Detailed here is one TCR beta chain. Its matching antigen is unknown. Germline V gene data show CDR1 as SEHNR and CDR2 as FQNEAQ (reference sequence). The germline V and J ends were trimmed by 4 bases and 8 bases, with 14 bases remaining between them. The CDR3 is 13 residues long. Making the TCR beta libraries involved quantitative 5'-RACE with molecular barcodes. Each CDR3 protein gets one entry after TCRdb re-called the 5' RACE reads with MiXCR. The repertoire holds 300,000 to 400,000 distinct CDR3 sequences, with 20% to 25% as singletons. The sample comes from a study of CD8 T cells in ankylosing spondylitis. Findings of the study overall: Disease-linked clones, CD8+, were relatively rare in peripheral blood. It appeared that ankylosing spondylitis blood was characterized by a TCR beta motif of about 8 highly homologous variants.

The sample was blood, either unsorted or a sorted T cell fraction (not recorded which). The sequence came from a male donor with ankylosing spondylitis or in good health (not recorded which). This rearrangement joins TRBV7-9 to TRBJ1-1; D is unclear. The CDR3 sequence: CASSSRTEIEAFF. In nucleotides, the CDR3 is TGTGCCAGCAGCTCACGAACAGAGATCGAAGCTTTCTTT.